These 4 T cell receptor beta chains came from one sample sequenced in a study of blood T cell repertoires in COVID-19. Data came from immunoSEQ multiplex PCR; TCRdb stores just in-frame clones and leaves some out. The table records 59,000 or so clones, 70% to 80% of them present only once. The specimen was peripheral blood. Source of these receptors: a man aged 55-75 years with acute or convalescent COVID-19.

V and J are TRBV6-5 and TRBJ1-1; D might be TRBD1 (6 bases). The CDR3 length is 11 residues. V was shortened by 5 bases and J by 13 bases, with 14 bases between the two germline ends. CDR1 and CDR2 from the germline V gene are MNHEY and SVGAGI. The CDR3 spells CASSLDRGVFF. Here the CDR3 DNA reads TGTGCCAGCAGTCTGGACAGAGGGGTTTTCTTT.

The genes are TRBV12-3 or TRBV12-4 and TRBJ1-1; D perhaps matches TRBD1 (5 bases). Trimming stripped 5 bases from V and 10 bases from J, with 14 bases between. The CDR3 totals 12 residues. CDR3 in DNA: TGTGCCAGCAGTCTAAGGGGTTCTAGAGCTTTCTTT. Translated, it gives CASSLRGSRAFF.

This chain joins TRBV28 and TRBJ2-7; 8 bases map to TRBD1. Trimming cost V 4 bases and J 5 bases; bases outside gene matches: 7. The length of the CDR3 is 14 residues. Germline V gene sequence: CDR1 MDHEN, CDR2 SYDVKM. The DNA of the CDR3 is TGTGCCAGCAGTTCCTCGGACAGGGCCCACGAGCAGTACTTC. It specifies CASSSSDRAHEQYF.

This clone has only one observation. The chain combines TRBV15 with TRBJ1-5, with D unclear. Trimming removed 0 bases from V and 4 bases from J, with 4 bases in between. The germline gives CDR1 LNHNV, CDR2 YYDKDF (reference sequence). This CDR3 spans 13 amino acids. The CDR3, as DNA: TGTGCCACCAGCAGAGAGAGGAATCAGCCCCAGCATTTT. Residues: CATSRERNQPQHF.